This T cell receptor beta chain was documented in a study of shared clonotypes between healthy human individuals. Germline V gene sequence: CDR1 LNHNV, CDR2 YYDKDF (reference sequence). The CDR3 runs to 15 residues. Between the trimmed V and J ends, which lost 0 bases and 8 bases, there was a span of 13 bases. The donors were adults (healthy and HIV-negative) with no recent acute infections or vaccinations. Unsorted samples, those not sorted, used 70 million to 95 million PBMCs for genomic DNA. For every subset, genomic DNA was evenly distributed across several immunoSEQ plates. The protocol was immunoSEQ multiplex PCR, while the TCRdb copy is restricted to in-frame clones and leaves out a portion. This table holds fewer than 650,000 clones, around three quarters found once.

Sequencing was carried out using PBMCs. V and J are TRBV15 and TRBJ2-2; no definite D call. The TCR originated in a woman between 35 and 50 years old in good health. Some clones in this sample may be carry-over from other donors' samples. The CDR3: CATSRDPAAGGELFF. The CDR3 DNA sequence: TGTGCCACCAGCAGAGATCCCGCGGCCGGGGGGGAGCTGTTTTTT.